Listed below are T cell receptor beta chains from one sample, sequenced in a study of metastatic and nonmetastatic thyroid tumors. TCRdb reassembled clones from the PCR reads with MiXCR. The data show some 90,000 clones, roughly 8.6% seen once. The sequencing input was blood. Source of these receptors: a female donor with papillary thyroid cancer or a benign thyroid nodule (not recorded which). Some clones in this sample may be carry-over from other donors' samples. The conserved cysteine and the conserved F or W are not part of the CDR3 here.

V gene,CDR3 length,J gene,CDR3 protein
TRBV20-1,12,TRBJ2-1,SASIPGVGQGGC
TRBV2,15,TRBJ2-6,ASSGGDRGSGANVLT
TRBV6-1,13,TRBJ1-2,ASKPDRIVNYGYT
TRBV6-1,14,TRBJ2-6,ASSGTSGSGANVLT
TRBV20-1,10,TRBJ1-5,SAARGNQPQH
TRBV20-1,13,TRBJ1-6,SATPIADNNSPLH
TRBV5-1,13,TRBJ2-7,ASSPNGQGNYEQY
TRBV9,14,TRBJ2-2,ASSVAARGGTGELF
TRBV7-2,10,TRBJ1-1,ASSLWGSEAF
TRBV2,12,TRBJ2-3,ASSDRGGLDTQY
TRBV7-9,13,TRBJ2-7,ASSLPGQSIYEQY
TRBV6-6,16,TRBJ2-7,ASSYGMSPVTGTYEQY
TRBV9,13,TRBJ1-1,ASSVAGRMNTEAF
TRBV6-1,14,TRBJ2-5,ASSVGGGARQETQY
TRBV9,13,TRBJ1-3,ASSDRQTYGNTIY
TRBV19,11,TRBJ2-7,ASSIIQGYEQY
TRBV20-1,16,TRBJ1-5,SARDLNPGGGGNQPQH
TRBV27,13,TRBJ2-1,ASSFNGQGRYEQF
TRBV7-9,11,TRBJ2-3,ASGGGSGDTQY
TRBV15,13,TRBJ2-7,ATSGRQGAGYEQY
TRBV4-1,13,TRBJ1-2,ASSQEAGVRYGYT
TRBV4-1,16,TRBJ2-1,ASSQAPDATGISNEQF
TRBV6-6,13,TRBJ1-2,ASSYWQGKSDGYT
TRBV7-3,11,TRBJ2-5,ASSPGPTETQY
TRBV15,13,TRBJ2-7,ATSSIRGGGNEQY
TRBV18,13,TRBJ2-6,ASSPPVSGANVLT
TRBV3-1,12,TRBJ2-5,ASSRQDRVETQY
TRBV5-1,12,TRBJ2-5,ASSQTRSQETQY
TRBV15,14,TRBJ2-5,ATSREGTGGLETQY